This T cell receptor beta chain was sequenced in a study of T cell responses to AZD1222 COVID-19 vaccine. Pooling covered second doses at about 4 or about 12 weeks. CDR1 SEHNR and CDR2 FQNEAQ come from the germline V gene (reference sequence). V lost 6 bases and J lost 2, with 10 bases in between. This CDR3 comprises 13 residues. With regard to this clone: Its antigen is still unknown.

TCRdb keeps only in-frame clones here, not all; method: immunoSEQ multiplex PCR. This table holds around 180,000 clones, around 94% found once. Study observations and caveats: Dominant CD4 TCR responses targeted spike regions 160-218 and 743-854.

This receptor was identified in an adult who received the AZD1222 COVID-19 vaccine. This rearrangement joins TRBV7-9 to TRBJ1-2; D not certain. Sequencing used peripheral blood, obtained 28 days after the second AZD1222 dose. The CDR3 spells CASRDAQNYGYTF. CDR3 coding DNA: TGTGCCAGCAGGGACGCACAGAACTATGGCTACACCTTC. The entire variable domain, with the rest obtained from reference TRBV7-9 and TRBJ1-2, is as follows: DTGVSQNPRHKITKRGQNVTFRCDPISEHNRLYWYRQTLGQGPEFLTYFQNEAQLEKSRLLSDRFSAERPKGSFSTLEIQRTEQGDSAMYLCASRDAQNYGYTFGSGTRLTVV.